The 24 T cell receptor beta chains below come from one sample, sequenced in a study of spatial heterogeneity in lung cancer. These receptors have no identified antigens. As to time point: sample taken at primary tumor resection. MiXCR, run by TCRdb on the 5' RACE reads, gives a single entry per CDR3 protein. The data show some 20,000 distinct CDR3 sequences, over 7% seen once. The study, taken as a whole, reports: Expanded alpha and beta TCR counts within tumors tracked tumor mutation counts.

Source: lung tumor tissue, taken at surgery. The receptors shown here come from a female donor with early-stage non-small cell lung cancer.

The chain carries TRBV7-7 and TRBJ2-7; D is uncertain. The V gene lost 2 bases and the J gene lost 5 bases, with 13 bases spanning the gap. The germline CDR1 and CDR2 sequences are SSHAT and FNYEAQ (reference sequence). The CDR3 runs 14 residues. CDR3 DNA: TGTGCCAGCAGCTTACGAGGCGCCCAGGACGAGCAGTACTTC. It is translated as CASSLRGAQDEQYF.

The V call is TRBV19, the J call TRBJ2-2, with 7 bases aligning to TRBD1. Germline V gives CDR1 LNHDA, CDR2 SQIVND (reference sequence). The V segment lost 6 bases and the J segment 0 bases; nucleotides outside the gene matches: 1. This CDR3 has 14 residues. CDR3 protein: CASRGTANTGELFF. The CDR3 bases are TGTGCCAGTAGAGGGACAGCGAACACCGGGGAGCTGTTTTTT.

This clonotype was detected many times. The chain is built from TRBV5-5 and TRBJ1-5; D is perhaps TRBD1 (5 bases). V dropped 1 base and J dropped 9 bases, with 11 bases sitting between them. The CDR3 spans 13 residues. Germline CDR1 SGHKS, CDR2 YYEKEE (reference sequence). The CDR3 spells CASSLSGSMPQHF. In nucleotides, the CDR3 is TGTGCCAGCAGCTTGTCAGGGTCGATGCCCCAGCATTTT.

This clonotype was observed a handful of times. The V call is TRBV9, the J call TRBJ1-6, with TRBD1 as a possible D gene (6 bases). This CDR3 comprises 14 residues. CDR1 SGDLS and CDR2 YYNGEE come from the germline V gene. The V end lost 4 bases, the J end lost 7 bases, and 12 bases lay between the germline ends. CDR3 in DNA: TGTGCCAGCAGCCAAACTACAGGGAATTCACCCCTCCACTTT. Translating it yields CASSQTTGNSPLHF.

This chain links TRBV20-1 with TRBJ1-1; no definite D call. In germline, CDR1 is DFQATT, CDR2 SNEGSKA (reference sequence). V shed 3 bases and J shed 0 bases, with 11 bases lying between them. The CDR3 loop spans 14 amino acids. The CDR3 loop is CSASNRRMNTEAFF. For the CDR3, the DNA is TGCAGTGCTAGTAACAGAAGAATGAACACTGAAGCTTTCTTT.

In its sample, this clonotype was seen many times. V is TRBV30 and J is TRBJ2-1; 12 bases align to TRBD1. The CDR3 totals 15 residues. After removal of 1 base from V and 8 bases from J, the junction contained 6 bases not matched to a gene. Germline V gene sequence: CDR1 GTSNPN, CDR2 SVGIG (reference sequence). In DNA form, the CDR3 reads TGTGCCTGGAGTGCCCGGGACAGGGGGCTATATGAGCAGTTCTTC. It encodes CAWSARDRGLYEQFF.

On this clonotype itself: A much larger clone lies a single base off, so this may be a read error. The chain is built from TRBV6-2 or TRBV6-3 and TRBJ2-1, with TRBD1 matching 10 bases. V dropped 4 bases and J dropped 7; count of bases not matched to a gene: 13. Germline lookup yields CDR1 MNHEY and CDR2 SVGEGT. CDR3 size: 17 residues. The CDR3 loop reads CASSFHTGTGDLNEQFF. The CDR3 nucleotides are TGTGCCAGCAGTTTCCACACCGGGACAGGGGACTTAAATGAGCAGTTCTTC.

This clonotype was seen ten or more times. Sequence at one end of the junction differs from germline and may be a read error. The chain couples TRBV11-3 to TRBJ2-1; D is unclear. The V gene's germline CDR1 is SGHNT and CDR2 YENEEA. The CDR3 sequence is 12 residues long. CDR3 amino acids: CASSLLYRVQVF. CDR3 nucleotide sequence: TGTGCCAGCAGCTTACTCTACCGGGTCCAGGTTTTC.

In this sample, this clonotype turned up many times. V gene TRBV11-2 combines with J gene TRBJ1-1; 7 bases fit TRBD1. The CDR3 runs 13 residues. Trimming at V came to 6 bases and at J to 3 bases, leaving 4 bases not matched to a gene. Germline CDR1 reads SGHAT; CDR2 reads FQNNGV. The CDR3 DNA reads TGTGCCAGCAGTTATACAGGGGACACTGAAGCTTTCTTT. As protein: CASSYTGDTEAFF.

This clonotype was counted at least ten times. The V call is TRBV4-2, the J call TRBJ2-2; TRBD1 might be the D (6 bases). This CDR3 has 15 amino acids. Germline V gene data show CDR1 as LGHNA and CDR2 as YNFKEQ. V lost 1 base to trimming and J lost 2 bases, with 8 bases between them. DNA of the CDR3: TGTGCCAGCAGCCAAGGGACAGCCAACACCGGGGAGCTGTTTTTT. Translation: CASSQGTANTGELFF.

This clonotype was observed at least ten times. This CDR3 is CASSPGLAGGTDTQYF. The CDR3 bases are TGTGCCAGCAGCCCGGGACTAGCGGGGGGCACAGATACGCAGTATTTT. The gene calls are TRBV5-4 and TRBJ2-3; TRBD2 aligns across 14 bases. The ends lost 4 bases at V and 1 base at J; junction bases unmatched: 2. This CDR3 region has 16 residues. The germline gives CDR1 SGHNT, CDR2 YYREEE (reference sequence). Looking up the rest from reference TRBV5-4 and TRBJ2-3 gives the full variable domain: ETGVTQSPTHLIKTRGQQVTLRCSSQSGHNTVSWYQQALGQGPQFIFQYYREEENGRGNFPPRFSGLQFPNYSSELNVNALELDDSALYLCASSPGLAGGTDTQYFGPGTRLTVL.

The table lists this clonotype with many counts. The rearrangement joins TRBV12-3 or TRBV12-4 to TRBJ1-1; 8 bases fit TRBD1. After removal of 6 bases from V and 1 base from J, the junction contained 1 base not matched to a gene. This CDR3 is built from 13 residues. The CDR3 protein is CASRDRENTEAFF. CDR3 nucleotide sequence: TGTGCCAGCAGGGACAGGGAGAACACTGAAGCTTTCTTT.

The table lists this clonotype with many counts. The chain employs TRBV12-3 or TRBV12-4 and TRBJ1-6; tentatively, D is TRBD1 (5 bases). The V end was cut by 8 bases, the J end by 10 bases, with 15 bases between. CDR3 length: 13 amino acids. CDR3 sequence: CASHRDGGSPLHF. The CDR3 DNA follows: TGTGCCAGCCACCGGGACGGCGGGTCACCCCTCCACTTT.

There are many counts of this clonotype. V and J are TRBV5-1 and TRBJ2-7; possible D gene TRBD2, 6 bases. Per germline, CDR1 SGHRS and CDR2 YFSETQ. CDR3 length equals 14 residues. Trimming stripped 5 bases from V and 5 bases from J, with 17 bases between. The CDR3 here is CASSNGGGINEQYF. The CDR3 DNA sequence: TGCGCCAGCAGTAACGGGGGTGGAATCAACGAGCAGTACTTC.

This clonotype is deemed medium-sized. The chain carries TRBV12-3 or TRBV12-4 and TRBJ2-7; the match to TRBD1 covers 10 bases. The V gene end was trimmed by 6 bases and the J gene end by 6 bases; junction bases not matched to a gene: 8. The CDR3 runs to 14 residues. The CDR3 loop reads CASSLRGQGGEQYF. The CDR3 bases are TGTGCCAGCAGCCTCCGAGGACAGGGGGGCGAGCAGTACTTC.

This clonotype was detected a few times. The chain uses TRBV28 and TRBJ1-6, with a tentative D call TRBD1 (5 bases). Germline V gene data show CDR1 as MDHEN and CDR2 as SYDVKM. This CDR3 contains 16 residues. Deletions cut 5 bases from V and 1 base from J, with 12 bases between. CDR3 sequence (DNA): TGTGCCAGCAGTATCCGGGGGAGGTCCTATAATTCACCCCTCCACTTT. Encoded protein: CASSIRGRSYNSPLHF.

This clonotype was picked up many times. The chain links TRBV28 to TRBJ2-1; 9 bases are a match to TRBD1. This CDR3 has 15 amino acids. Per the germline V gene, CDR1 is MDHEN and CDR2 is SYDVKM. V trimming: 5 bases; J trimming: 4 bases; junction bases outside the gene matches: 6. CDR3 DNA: TGTGCCAGCAGTGTACCGGGACAGGGATACAATGAGCAGTTCTTC. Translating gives CASSVPGQGYNEQFF.

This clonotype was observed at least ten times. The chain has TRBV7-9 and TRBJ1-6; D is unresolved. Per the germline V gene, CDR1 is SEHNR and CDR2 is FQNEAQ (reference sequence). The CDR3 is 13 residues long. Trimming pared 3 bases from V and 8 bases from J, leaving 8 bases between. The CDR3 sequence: CASSLAAYSPLHF. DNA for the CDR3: TGTGCCAGCAGCTTGGCCGCTTATTCACCCCTCCACTTT. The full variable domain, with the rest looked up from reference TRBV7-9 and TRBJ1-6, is DTGVSQNPRHKITKRGQNVTFRCDPISEHNRLYWYRQTLGQGPEFLTYFQNEAQLEKSRLLSDRFSAERPKGSFSTLEIQRTEQGDSAMYLCASSLAAYSPLHFGNGTRLTVT.

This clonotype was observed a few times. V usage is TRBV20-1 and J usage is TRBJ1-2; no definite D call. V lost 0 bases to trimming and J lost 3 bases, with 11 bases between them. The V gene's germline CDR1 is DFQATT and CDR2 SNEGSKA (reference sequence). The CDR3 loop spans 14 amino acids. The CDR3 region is CSARDLRVDYGYTF. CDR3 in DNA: TGCAGTGCTAGAGATCTTAGGGTAGACTATGGCTACACCTTC.

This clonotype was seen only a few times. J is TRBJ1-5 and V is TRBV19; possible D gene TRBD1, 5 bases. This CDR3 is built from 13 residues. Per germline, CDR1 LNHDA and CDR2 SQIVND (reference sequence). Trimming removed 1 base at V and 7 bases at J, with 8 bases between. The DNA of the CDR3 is TGTGCCAGTAGTATAGGGAGGGACCAGCCCCAGCATTTT. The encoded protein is CASSIGRDQPQHF.

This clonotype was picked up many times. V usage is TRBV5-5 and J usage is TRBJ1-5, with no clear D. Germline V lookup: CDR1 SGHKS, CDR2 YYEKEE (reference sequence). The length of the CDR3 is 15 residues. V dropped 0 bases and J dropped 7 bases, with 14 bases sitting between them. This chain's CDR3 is CASSLVIGRYQPQHF. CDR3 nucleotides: TGTGCCAGCAGCTTGGTAATCGGGAGATACCAGCCCCAGCATTTT.

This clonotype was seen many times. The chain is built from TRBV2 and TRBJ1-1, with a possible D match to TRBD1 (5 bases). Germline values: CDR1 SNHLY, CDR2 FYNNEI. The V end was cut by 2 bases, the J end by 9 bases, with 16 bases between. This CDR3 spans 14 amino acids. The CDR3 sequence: CASSESRGALQAFF. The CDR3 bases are TGTGCCAGCAGTGAATCTAGAGGGGCTCTGCAAGCTTTCTTT.

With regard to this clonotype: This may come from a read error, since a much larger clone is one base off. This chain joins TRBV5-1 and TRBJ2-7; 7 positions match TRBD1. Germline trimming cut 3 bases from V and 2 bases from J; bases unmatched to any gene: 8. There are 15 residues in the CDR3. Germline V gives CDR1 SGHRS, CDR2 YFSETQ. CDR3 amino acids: CASSSNRGPTYEQYF. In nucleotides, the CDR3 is TGCGCCAGCAGCTCGAACAGGGGTCCTACCTACGAGCAGTACTTC.

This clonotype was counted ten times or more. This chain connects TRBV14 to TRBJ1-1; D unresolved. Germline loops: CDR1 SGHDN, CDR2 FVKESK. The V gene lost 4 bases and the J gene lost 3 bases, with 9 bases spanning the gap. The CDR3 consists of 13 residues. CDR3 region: CASSPQVDTEAFF. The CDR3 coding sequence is TGTGCCAGCAGCCCTCAGGTGGACACTGAAGCTTTCTTT.